The clone carrying this TCR beta chain was counted only a few times. From germline, CDR1 is KGHSH and CDR2 LQKENI. The length of the CDR3 is 14 residues. The ends were cut back, 6 bases at V and 7 bases at J, with 19 bases in the middle. Produced via immunoSEQ multiplex PCR; TCRdb's table is partial and in-frame only. The sample shows approximately 26,000 clones, approximately 78% of them seen only once. The data were taken from a study of control samples from healthy donors and cancer patients. V usage is TRBV18 and J usage is TRBJ2-7; maybe TRBD1 (5 bases). The sample was PBMCs. This TCR was recovered from a man aged 55 to 70 with colorectal cancer. The CDR3 DNA sequence: TGTGCCAGCTCGCCCCGACAGCACCTAGGAGAGCAGTACTTC. This translates into CASSPRQHLGEQYF.